Reported below is one T cell receptor (beta chain). Assay used: immunoSEQ multiplex PCR; TCRdb lists only in-frame clones, some missing. The sample lists around 58,000 clones; approximately 88% were seen once. Unmatched junction bases numbered 6, after V lost 0 bases and J lost 8 bases. Looked up from germline, CDR1 is SGHDN and CDR2 is FVKESK. The CDR3 length is 15 residues. The source of the sample is a study of blood T cell repertoires in COVID-19. Across the whole study: PBMCs, B-cell-depleted T cells, or T cells provided the cDNA or gDNA that made up the material.

The sequencing sample was made of peripheral blood. The sequence was collected from a human donor in a cohort sampled during active COVID-19. The chain uses TRBV14 and TRBJ1-1; 10 nucleotides align to TRBD1. CDR3 coding DNA: TGTGCCAGCAGCCAAGATACGGACAGGGGGGAAGAAGCTTTCTTT. As protein: CASSQDTDRGEEAFF.